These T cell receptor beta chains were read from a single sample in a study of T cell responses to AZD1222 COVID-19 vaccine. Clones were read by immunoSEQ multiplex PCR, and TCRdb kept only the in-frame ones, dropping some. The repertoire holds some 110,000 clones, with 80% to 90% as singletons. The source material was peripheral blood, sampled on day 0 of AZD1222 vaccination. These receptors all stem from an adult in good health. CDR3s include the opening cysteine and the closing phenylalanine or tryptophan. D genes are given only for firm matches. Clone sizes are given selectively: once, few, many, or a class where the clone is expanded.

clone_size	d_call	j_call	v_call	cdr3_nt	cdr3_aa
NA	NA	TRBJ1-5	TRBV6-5	TGTGCCAGCAGTTACGCGGCAGGGAGCAATCAGCCCCAGCATTTT	CASSYAAGSNQPQHF
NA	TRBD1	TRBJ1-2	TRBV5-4	TGTGCCAGCAGCCCGGGACAGGCCTATGGCTACACCTTC	CASSPGQAYGYTF
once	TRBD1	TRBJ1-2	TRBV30	TGTGCCTGCCAGGGGGAGGGAGAATATGGCTACACCTTC	CACQGEGEYGYTF
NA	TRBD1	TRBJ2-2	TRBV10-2	TGCGCCTGCCGAGGGACAGGGAACACCGGGGAGCTGTTTTTT	CACRGTGNTGELFF
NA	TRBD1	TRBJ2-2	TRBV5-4	TGTGCCAGCAGCCGACAGGGGGCAGGCGGGGAGCTGTTTTTT	CASSRQGAGGELFF
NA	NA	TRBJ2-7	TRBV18	TGTGCCAGCTCCCGAGACAGGGAGCAGTACTTC	CASSRDREQYF
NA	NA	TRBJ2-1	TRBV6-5	TGTGCCAGCAGTTACGTCCCGGACCTTAAGGGCAATGAGCAGTTCTTC	CASSYVPDLKGNEQFF
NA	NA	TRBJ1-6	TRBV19	TGTGCCAGTACCCACGGCAGGGGTGGGTCACCCCTCCACTTT	CASTHGRGGSPLHF
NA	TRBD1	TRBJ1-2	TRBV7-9	TGTGCCAGCAGCTTAAAGGCAGGGGGCGGAAGTTTTGGCTACACCTTC	CASSLKAGGGSFGYTF
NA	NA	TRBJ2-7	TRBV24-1	TGTGCCACCAGTGACCAGGACGGTTCGAGCTCCTACGAGCAGTACTTC	CATSDQDGSSSYEQYF
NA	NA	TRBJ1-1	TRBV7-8	TGTGCCAGCAGCTCCCAAAGCGAGGGAGGGGGCACTGAAGCTTTCTTT	CASSSQSEGGGTEAFF
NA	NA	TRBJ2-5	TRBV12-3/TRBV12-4	TGTGCCAGCGGCCCGCGGGGCTGGGAGACCCAGTACTTC	CASGPRGWETQYF
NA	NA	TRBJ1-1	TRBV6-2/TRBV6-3	TGTGCCAGCAGTTACGGGGAGGAAGCTTTCTTT	CASSYGEEAFF
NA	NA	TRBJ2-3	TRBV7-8	TGTGCCAGCAGCTCCCGCGGAGGGCGGACACGTACAGATACGCAGTATTTT	CASSSRGGRTRTDTQYF
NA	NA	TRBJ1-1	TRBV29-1	TGCAGCGTCCTACAGGAGCTCCCTGAAGCTTTCTTT	CSVLQELPEAFF
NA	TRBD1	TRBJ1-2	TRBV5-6	TGTGCCAGCAGCTTCCTCCCGACAGGGCTTGGCTACACCTTC	CASSFLPTGLGYTF
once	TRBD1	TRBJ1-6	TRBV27	TGTGCCAGCAGTTTCCGGGACAGTCCAATTAATTCACCCCTCCACTTT	CASSFRDSPINSPLHF
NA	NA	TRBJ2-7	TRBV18	TGTGCCAGCTCACCGGGTATGGGGATCTACGAGCAGTACTTC	CASSPGMGIYEQYF
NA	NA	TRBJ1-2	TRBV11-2	TGTGCCAGCAGCATCAGGACATCGAGCTATGGCTACACCTTC	CASSIRTSSYGYTF
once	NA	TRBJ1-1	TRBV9	TGTGCCAGCAGCGTCAGACAGCACACTGAAGCTTTCTTT	CASSVRQHTEAFF
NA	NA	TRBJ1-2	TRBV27	TGTGCCAGCAGCGGGAGTAACTATGGCTACACCTTC	CASSGSNYGYTF
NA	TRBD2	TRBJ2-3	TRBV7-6	TGTGCCAGCAGCGGACTAGCGGGGGGCACAGATACGCAGTATTTT	CASSGLAGGTDTQYF
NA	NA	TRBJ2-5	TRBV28	TGTGCCAGCAGTTTAACTGGGGCAGGGACGGGAGAGACCCAGTACTTC	CASSLTGAGTGETQYF
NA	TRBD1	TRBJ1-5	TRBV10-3	TGTGCCATCAGCCCACAGGGGGCTCAGCCCCAGCATTTT	CAISPQGAQPQHF
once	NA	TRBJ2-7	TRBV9	TGTGCCAGCAGCGTAGGCGGTTGGGCAGCTGCTGGTGAGCAGTACTTC	CASSVGGWAAAGEQYF
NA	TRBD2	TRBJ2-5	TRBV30	TGTGCCTGGAGTGAACTAGCGGGGGGGCGAGAGACCCAGTACTTC	CAWSELAGGRETQYF
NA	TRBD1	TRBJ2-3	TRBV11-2	TGTGCCAGCAGCCGGCCGGGACAGGGGACAGATACGCAGTATTTT	CASSRPGQGTDTQYF
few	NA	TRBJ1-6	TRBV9	TGTGCCAGCAGCGTAGGGGGCTTCGATTCACCCCTCCACTTT	CASSVGGFDSPLHF
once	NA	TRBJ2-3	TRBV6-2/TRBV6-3	TGTGCCAGCAGTTCCCGGTCCGCCGGGGATACGCAGTATTTT	CASSSRSAGDTQYF
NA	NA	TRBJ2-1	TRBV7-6	TGTGCCAGCAGCTTAGCCGCCGGCGGGGCAAGGGGGAATGAGCAGTTCTTC	CASSLAAGGARGNEQFF
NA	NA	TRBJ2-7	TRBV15	TGTGCCACCAGCAGAGATTTTAACTACGAGCAGTACTTC	CATSRDFNYEQYF